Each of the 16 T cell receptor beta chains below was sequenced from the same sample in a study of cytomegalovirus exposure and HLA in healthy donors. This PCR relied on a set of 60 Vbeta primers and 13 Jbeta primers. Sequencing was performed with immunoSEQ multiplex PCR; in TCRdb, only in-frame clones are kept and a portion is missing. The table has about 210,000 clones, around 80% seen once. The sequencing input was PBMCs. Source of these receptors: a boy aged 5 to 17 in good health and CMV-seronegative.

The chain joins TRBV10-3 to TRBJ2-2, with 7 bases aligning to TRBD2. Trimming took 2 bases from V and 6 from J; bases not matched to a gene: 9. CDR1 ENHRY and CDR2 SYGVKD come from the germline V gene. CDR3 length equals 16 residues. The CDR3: CAISEPPLSGAGELFF. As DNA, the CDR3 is TGTGCCATCAGTGAGCCCCCCCTCAGCGGGGCCGGGGAGCTGTTTTTT.

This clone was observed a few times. CDR3 nucleotide sequence: TGTGCCAGCAAATCCGGACAGGCCTCACCCCTCCACTTT. Amino acids: CASKSGQASPLHF. This chain uses TRBV6-1 with TRBJ1-6, with 7 positions matching TRBD1. Germline loops: CDR1 MNHNS, CDR2 SASEGT. V was pared by 7 bases and J by 10 bases, with 7 bases of the junction left unmatched. The length of the CDR3 is 13 residues.

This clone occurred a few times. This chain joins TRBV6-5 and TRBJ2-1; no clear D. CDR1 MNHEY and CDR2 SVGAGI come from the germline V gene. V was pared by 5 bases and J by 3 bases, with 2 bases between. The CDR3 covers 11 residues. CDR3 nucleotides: TGTGCCAGCAGTCTCTACAATGAGCAGTTCTTC. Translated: CASSLYNEQFF.

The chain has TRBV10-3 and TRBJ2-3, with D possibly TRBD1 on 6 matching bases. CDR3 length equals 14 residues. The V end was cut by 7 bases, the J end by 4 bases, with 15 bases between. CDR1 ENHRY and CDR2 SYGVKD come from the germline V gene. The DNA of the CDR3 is TGTGCCATCACAGGGACACTGACTTCAGATACGCAGTATTTT. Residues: CAITGTLTSDTQYF.

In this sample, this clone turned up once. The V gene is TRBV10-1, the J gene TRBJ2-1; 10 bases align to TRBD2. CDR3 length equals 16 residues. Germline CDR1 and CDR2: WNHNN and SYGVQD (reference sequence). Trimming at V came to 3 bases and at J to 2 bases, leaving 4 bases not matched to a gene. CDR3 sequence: CASSDPAGGTYNEQFF. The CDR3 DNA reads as TGCGCCAGCAGTGATCCAGCGGGAGGGACCTACAATGAGCAGTTCTTC.

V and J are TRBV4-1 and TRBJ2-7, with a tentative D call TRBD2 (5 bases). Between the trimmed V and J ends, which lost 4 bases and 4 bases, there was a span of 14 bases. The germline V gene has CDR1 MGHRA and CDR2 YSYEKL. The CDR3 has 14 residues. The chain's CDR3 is CASSPPRSGYEQYF. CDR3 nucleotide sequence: TGCGCCAGCAGCCCCCCCCGGAGCGGTTACGAGCAGTACTTC.

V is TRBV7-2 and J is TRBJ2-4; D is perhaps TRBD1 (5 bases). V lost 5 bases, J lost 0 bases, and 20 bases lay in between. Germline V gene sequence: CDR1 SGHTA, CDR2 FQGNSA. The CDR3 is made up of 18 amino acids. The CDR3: CASSIRAVGPLAKNIQYF. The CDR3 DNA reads TGTGCCAGCAGCATCAGGGCAGTCGGACCTCTAGCCAAAAACATTCAGTACTTC.

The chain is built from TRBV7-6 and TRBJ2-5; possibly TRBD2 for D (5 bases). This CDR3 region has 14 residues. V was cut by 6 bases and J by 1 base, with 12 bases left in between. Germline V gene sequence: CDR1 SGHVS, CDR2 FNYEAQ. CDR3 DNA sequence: TGTGCCAGCAGTTCGGGATCCAGCCAAGAGACCCAGTACTTC. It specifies CASSSGSSQETQYF.

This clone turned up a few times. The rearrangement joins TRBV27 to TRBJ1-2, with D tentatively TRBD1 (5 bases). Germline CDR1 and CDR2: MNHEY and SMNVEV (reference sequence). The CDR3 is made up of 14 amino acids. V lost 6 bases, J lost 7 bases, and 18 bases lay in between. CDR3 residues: CASSPRGGTTGYTF. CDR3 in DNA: TGTGCCAGCAGCCCACGGGGGGGAACCACTGGCTACACCTTC.

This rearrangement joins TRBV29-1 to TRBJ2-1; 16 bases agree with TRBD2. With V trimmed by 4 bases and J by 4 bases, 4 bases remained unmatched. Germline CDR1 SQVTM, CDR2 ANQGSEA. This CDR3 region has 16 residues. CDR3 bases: TGCAGCGTTGGGGGACTAGCGGGAGGGCATTACAATGAGCAGTTCTTC. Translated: CSVGGLAGGHYNEQFF.

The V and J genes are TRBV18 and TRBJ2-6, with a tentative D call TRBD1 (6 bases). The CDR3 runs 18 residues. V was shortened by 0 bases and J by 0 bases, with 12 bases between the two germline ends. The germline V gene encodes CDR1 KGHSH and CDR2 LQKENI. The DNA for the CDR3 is TGTGCCAGCTCACCACCCCGGACAGAACTCTCTGGGGCCAACGTCCTGACTTTC. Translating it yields CASSPPRTELSGANVLTF.

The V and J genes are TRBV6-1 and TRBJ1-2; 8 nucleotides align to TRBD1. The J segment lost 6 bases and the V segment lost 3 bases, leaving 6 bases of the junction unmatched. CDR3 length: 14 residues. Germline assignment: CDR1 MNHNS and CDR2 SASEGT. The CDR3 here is CASSDSRGHNGYTF. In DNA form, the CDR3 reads TGTGCCAGCAGTGACAGCAGGGGGCATAATGGCTACACCTTC.

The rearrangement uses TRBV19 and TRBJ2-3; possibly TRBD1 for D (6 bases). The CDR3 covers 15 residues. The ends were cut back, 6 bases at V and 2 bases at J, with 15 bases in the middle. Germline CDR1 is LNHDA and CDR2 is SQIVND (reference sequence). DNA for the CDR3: TGTGCCAGTAGCGATACCGGGACAAACACAGATACGCAGTATTTT. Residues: CASSDTGTNTDTQYF.

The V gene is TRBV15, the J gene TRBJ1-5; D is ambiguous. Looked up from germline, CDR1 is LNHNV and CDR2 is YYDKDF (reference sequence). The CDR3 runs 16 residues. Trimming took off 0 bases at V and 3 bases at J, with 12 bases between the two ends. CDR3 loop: CATSRDRGRINQPQHF. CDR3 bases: TGTGCCACCAGCAGAGATCGTGGGAGGATCAATCAGCCCCAGCATTTT.

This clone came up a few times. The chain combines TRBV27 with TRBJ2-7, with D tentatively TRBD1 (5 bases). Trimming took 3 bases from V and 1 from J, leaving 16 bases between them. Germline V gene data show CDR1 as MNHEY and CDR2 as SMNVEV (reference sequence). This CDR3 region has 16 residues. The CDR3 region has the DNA TGTGCCAGCAGTTTTAACGTAATGGGGCCATCCTACGAGCAGTACTTC. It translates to CASSFNVMGPSYEQYF.

The CDR3 sequence is CASSSSGDRNTEAFF. As DNA, the CDR3 is TGTGCCAGCAGTTCATCCGGGGACAGAAACACTGAAGCTTTCTTT. The chain links TRBV28 to TRBJ1-1; 7 bases map to TRBD1. The CDR3 covers 15 residues. CDR1 and CDR2 from the germline V gene are MDHEN and SYDVKM. V gave up 4 bases and J gave up 2 bases; unmatched junction bases: 7.